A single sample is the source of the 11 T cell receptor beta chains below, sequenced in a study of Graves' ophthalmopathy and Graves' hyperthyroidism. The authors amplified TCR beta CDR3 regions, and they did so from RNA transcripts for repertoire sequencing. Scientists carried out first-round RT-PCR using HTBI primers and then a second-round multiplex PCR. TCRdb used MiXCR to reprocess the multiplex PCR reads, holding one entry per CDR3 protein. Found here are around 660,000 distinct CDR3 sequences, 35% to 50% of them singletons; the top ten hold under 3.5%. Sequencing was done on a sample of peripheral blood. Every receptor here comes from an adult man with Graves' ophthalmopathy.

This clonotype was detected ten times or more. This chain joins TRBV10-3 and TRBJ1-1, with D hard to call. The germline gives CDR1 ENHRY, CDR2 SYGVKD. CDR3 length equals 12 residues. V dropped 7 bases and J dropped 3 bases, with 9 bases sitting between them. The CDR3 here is CAITQGHTEAFF. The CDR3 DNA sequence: TGTGCCATCACCCAAGGTCACACTGAAGCTTTCTTT.

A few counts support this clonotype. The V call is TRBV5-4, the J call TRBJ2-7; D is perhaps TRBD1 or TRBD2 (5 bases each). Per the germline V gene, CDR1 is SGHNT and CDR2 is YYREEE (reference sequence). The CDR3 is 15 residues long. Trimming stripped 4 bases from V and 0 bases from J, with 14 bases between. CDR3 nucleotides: TGTGCCAGCAGCCCCGGGACGATTATCTCCTACGAGCAGTACTTC. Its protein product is CASSPGTIISYEQYF.

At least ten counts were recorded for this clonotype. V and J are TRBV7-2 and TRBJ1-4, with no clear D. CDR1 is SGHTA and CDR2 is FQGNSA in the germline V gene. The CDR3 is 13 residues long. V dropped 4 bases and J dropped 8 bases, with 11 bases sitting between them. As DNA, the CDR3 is TGTGCCAGCAGCTCCGACTTCCCGGAAAAACTGTTTTTT. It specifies CASSSDFPEKLFF.

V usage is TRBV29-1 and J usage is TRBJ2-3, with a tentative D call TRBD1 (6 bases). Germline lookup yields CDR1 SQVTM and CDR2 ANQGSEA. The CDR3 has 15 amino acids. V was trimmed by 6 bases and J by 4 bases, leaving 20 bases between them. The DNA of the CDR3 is TGCAGCGTCTCCCACTCCGGGACAAGGGCAGATACGCAGTATTTT. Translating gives CSVSHSGTRADTQYF.

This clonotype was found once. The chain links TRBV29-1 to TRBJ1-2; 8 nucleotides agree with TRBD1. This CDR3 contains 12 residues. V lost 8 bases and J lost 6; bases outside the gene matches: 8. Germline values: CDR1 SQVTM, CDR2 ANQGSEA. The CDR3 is CSRGQGFDGYTF. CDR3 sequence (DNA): TGCAGCCGCGGACAGGGTTTCGATGGCTACACCTTC. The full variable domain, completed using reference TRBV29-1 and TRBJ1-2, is SAVISQKPSRDICQRGTSLTIQCQVDSQVTMMFWYRQQPGQSLTLIATANQGSEATYESGFVIDKFPISRPNLTFSTLTVSNMSPEDSSIYLCSRGQGFDGYTFGSGTRLTVV.

This CDR3 reads CASQRENNEQFF. CDR3 nucleotides: TGTGCCAGCCAACGGGAGAACAATGAGCAGTTCTTC. The chain is built from TRBV2 and TRBJ2-1, with D maybe TRBD2 (6 bases). This CDR3 comprises 12 residues. V lost 8 bases and J lost 5, with 10 bases in between. The V gene's germline CDR1 is SNHLY and CDR2 FYNNEI.

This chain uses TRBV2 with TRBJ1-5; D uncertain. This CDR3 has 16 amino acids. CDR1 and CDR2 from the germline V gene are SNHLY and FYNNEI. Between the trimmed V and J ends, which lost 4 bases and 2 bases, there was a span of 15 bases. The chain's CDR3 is CASSVEGNTGNQPQHF. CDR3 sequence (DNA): TGTGCCAGCAGTGTAGAAGGGAACACTGGCAATCAGCCCCAGCATTTT.

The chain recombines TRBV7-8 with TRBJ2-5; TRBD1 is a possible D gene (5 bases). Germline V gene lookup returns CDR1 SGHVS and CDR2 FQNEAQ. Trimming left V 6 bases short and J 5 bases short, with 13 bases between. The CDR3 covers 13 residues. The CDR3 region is CASSKGVVETQYF. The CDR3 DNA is TGTGCCAGCAGTAAAGGGGTAGTCGAGACCCAGTACTTC. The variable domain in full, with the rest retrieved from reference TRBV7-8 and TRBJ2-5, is GAGVSQSPRYKVAKRGQDVALRCDPISGHVSLFWYQQALGQGPEFLTYFQNEAQLDKSGLPSDRFFAERPEGSVSTLKIQRTQQEDSAVYLCASSKGVVETQYFGPGTRLLVL.

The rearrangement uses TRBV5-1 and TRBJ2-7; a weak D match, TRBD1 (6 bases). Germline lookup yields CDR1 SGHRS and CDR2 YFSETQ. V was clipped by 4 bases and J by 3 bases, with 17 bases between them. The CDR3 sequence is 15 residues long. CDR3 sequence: CASSGGLTGYYEQYF. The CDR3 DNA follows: TGCGCCAGCAGCGGGGGCCTGACCGGTTACTACGAGCAGTACTTC.

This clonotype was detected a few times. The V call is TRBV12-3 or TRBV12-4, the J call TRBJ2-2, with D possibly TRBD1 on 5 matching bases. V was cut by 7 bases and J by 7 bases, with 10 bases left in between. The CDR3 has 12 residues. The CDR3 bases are TGTGCCAGCATTCAGGGTAACGGGGAGCTGTTTTTT. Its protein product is CASIQGNGELFF.

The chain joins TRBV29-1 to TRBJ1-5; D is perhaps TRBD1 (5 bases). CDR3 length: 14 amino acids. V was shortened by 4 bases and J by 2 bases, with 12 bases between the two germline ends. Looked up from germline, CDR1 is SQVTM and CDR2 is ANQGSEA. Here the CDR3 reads CSVAQGNGNQPQHF. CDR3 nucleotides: TGCAGCGTTGCCCAGGGCAATGGCAATCAGCCCCAGCATTTT.